This entry is about one TCR delta chain. One base separates it from a far larger clone, so it is likely a read error. The sample holds other DNA sequences that translate to the same CDR3. TCRdb redid clone calling on the RT-PCR reads using CATT. The table shows 15,000 to 19,000 delta-chain clones, with 9% to 9.5% occurring only once. The sample comes from a study of gamma-delta T cells after stem cell transplantation. Germline V gene sequence: CDR1 GEAIGNYY, CDR2 EKD. The CDR3 covers 16 residues. What was sequenced was gamma-delta T cells. This chain uses TRDV2 with TRDJ1; D not certain. This receptor was identified in a human donor. It is not recorded whose cells these are; they may come from a transplant donor. The CDR3 loop is CACDTMGLRYTDKLIF. CDR3 nucleotides: TGTGCCTGCGACACCATGGGCCTTAGGTACACCGATAAACTCATCTTT.